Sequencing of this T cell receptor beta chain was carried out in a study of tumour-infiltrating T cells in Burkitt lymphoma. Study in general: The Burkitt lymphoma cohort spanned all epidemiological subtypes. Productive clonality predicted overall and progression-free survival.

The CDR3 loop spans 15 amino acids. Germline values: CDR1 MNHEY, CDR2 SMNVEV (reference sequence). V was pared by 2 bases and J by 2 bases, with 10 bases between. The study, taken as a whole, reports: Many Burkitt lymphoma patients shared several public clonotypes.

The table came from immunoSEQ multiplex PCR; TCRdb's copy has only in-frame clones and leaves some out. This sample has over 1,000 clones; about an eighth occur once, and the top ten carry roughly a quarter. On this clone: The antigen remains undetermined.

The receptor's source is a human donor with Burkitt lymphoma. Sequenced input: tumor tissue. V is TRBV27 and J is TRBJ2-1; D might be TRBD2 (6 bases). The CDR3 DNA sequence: TGTGCCAGCAGTTTAAGTAGCGGTGCCTACAATGAGCAGTTCTTC. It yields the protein CASSLSSGAYNEQFF.